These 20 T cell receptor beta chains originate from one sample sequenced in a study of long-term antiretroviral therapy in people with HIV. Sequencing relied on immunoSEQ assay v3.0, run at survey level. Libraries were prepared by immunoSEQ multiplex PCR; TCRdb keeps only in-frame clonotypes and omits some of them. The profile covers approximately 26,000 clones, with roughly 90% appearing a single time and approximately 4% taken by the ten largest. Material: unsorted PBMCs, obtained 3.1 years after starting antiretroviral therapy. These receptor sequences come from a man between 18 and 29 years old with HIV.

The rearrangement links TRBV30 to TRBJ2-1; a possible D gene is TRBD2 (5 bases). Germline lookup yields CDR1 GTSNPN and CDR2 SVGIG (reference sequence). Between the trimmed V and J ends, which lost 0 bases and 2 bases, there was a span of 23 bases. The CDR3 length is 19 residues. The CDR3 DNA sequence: TGTGCCTGGAGTGTACTGAGACCCTTCCCGGGGTCAACCTACAATGAGCAGTTCTTC. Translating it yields CAWSVLRPFPGSTYNEQFF.

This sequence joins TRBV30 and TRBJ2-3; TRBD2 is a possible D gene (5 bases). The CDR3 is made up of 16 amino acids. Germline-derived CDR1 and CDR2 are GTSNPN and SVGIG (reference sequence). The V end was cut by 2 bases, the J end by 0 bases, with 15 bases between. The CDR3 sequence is CAWSLGSGLSTDTQYF. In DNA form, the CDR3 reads TGTGCCTGGAGTTTGGGGAGTGGCCTTAGCACAGATACGCAGTATTTT. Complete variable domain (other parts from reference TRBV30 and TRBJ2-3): SQTIHQWPATLVQPVGSPLSLECTVEGTSNPNLYWYRQAAGRGLQLLFYSVGIGQISSEVPQNLSASRPQDRQFILSSKKLLLSDSGFYLCAWSLGSGLSTDTQYFGPGTRLTVL.

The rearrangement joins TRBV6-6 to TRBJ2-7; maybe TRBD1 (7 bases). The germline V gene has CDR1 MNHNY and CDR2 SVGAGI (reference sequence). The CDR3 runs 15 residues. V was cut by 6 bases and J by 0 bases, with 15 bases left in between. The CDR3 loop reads CASSWGDSSSYEQYF. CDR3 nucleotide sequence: TGTGCCAGCAGCTGGGGGGACAGTAGCTCCTACGAGCAGTACTTC.

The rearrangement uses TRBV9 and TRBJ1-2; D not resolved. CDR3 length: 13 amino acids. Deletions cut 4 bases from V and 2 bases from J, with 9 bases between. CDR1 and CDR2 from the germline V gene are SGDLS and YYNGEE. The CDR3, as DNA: TGTGCCAGCAGCCCCGGTACAAACTATGGCTACACCTTC. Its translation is CASSPGTNYGYTF.

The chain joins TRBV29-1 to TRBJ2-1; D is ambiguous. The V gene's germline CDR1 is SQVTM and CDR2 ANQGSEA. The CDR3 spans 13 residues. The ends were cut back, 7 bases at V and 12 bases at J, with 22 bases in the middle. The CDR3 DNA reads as TGCAGCGAAACAAAGCTCCCCGGTGAAGGGCAGTTCTTC. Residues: CSETKLPGEGQFF.

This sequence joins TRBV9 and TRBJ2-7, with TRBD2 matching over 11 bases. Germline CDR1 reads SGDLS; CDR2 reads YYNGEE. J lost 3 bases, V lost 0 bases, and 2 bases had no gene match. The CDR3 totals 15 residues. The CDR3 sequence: CASSVGGTSGYEQYF. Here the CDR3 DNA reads TGTGCCAGCAGCGTAGGGGGGACTAGCGGCTACGAGCAGTACTTC.

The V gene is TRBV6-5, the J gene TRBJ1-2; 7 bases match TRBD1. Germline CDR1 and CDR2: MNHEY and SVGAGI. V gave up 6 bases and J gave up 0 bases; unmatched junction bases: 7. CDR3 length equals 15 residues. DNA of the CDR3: TGTGCCAGCAGACACACAGGGGAAGCTAACTATGGCTACACCTTC. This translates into CASRHTGEANYGYTF.

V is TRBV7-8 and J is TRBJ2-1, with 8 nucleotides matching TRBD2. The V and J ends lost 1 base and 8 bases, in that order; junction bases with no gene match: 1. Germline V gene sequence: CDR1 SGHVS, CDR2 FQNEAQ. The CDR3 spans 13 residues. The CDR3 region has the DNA TGTGCCAGCAGCTTAGGGACTAGCTATGAGCAGTTCTTC. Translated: CASSLGTSYEQFF.

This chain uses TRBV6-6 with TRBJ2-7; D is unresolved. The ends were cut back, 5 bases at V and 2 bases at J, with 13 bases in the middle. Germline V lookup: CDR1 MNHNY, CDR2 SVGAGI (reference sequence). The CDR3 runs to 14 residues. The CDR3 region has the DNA TGTGCCAGCAGTAACGGACGGGTCGCCTACGAGCAGTACTTC. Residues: CASSNGRVAYEQYF.

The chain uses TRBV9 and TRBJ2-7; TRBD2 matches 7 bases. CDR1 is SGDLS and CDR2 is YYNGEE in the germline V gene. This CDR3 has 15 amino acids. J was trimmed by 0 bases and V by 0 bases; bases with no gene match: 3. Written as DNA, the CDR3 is TGTGCCAGCAGCGTAGCTCCTAGCGGCTCCTACGAGCAGTACTTC. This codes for CASSVAPSGSYEQYF.

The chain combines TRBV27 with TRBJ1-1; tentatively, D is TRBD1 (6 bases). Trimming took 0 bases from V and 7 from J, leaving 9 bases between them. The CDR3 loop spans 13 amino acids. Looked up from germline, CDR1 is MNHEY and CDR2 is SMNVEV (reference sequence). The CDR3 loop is CASSLSGTNEAFF. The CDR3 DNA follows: TGTGCCAGCAGTTTATCTGGGACAAATGAAGCTTTCTTT.

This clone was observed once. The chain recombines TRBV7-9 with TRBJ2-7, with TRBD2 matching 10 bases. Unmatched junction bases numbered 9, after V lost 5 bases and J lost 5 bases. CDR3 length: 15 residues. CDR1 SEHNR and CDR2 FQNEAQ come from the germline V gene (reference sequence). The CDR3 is CASSPTGTSADEQYF. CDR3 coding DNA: TGTGCCAGCAGCCCAACCGGGACTAGCGCCGACGAGCAGTACTTC.

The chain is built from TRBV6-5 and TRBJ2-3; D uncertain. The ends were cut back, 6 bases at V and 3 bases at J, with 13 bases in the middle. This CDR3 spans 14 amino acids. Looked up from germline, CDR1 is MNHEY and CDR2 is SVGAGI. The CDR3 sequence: CASSPPHSTDTQYF. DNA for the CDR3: TGTGCCAGCAGCCCCCCCCACAGTACAGATACGCAGTATTTT.

The DNA for the CDR3 is TGTGCCAGCAGCGCGGGACAAAAGGGCAATCAGCCCCAGCATTTT. It translates to CASSAGQKGNQPQHF. The chain carries TRBV5-8 and TRBJ1-5; possibly TRBD1 for D (6 bases). Deletions cut 4 bases from V and 2 bases from J, with 13 bases between. The CDR3 is 15 residues long. Germline CDR1 SGHTS, CDR2 YDEGEE. The entire variable domain, with the rest obtained from reference TRBV5-8 and TRBJ1-5, is as follows: EAGVTQSPTHLIKTRGQQATLRCSPISGHTSVYWYQQALGLGLQFLLWYDEGEERNRGNFPPRFSGRQFPNYSSELNVNALELEDSALYLCASSAGQKGNQPQHFGDGTRLSIL.

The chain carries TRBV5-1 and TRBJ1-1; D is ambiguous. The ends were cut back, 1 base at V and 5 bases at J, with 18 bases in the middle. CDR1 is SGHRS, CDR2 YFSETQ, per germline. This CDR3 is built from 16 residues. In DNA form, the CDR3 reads TGCGCCAGCAGCTTGCGCCCACGGGATGAGGAAACTGAAGCTTTCTTT. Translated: CASSLRPRDEETEAFF.

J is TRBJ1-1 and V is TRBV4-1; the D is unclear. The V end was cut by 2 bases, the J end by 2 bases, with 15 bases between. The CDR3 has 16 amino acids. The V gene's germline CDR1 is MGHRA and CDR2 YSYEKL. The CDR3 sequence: CASSQPPGQLNTEAFF. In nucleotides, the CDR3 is TGCGCCAGCAGCCAACCGCCGGGTCAGCTAAACACTGAAGCTTTCTTT.

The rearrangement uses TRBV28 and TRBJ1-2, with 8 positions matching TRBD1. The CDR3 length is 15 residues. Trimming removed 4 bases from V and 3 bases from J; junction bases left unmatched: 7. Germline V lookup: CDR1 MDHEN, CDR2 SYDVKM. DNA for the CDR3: TGTGCCAGCAGTTCCGGGACAGGACTGTACTATGGCTACACCTTC. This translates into CASSSGTGLYYGYTF.

CDR3 DNA: TGTGCCAGCAGCTCCCCCCCCTTCTACGAGCAGTACTTC. Translated, it gives CASSSPPFYEQYF. The V gene is TRBV13, the J gene TRBJ2-7; no reliable D call. The CDR3 sequence is 13 residues long. The ends were cut back, 4 bases at V and 3 bases at J, with 10 bases in the middle. CDR1 and CDR2 from the germline V gene are PRHDT and FYEKMQ (reference sequence). Full variable domain (outside the CDR3, taken from reference TRBV13 and TRBJ2-7): AAGVIQSPRHLIKEKRETATLKCYPIPRHDTVYWYQQGPGQDPQFLISFYEKMQSDKGSIPDRFSAQQFSDYHSELNMSSLELGDSALYFCASSSPPFYEQYFGPGTRLTVT.

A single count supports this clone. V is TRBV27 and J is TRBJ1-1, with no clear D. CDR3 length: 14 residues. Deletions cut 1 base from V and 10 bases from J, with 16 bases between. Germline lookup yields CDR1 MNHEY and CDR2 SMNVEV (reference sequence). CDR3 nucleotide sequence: TGTGCCAGCAGTTTATTTGCGGGGAAGGGTAGAGCTTTCTTT. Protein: CASSLFAGKGRAFF.

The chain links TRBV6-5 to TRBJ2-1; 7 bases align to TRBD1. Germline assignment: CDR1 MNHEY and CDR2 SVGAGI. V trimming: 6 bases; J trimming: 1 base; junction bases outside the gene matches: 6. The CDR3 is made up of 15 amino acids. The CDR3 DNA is TGTGCCAGCAGCCCCGGACAGGCTTCCTACAATGAGCAGTTCTTC. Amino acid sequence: CASSPGQASYNEQFF.